This is a list of T cell receptor beta chains from one sample in a study of shared clonotypes between healthy human individuals. TCRdb's copy holds only in-frame clones and misses some; the assay was immunoSEQ multiplex PCR. Here the sample spans 2 million to 2.5 million clones, more than 80% being singletons. The specimen was naive CD4+ T cells from PBMCs. These receptors were taken from a man aged 18 to 29 in good health. Some clones in this sample may be carry-over from other donors' samples. Each CDR3 is given with its conserved first and last residue. The order of the fields is CDR3 DNA, CDR3 protein, J gene, V gene, clone size, D gene. A D gene is named only where the DNA matches it firmly. Only part of the rows carry a size: once, few, many, or a class if the clone is expanded.

cdr3_nt: TGCGCCAGCAGCTTGGGTGGTTCCCAAGGTGAGACCCAGTACTTC
cdr3_aa: CASSLGGSQGETQYF
j_call: TRBJ2-5
v_call: TRBV5-1
clone_size: .
d_call: .

cdr3_nt: TGTGCCAGCAGTGAACAGCACGGGGTCAATGAGCAGTTCTTC
cdr3_aa: CASSEQHGVNEQFF
j_call: TRBJ2-1
v_call: TRBV6-4
clone_size: .
d_call: .

cdr3_nt: TGTGCCAGCAGCTTAGATCTAGCGGGAGGAGGAGAGACCCAGTACTTC
cdr3_aa: CASSLDLAGGGETQYF
j_call: TRBJ2-5
v_call: TRBV7-2
clone_size: .
d_call: TRBD2

cdr3_nt: TGTGCCAGCAGCTTTAGCCCAAGCCCCCCCTACAATGAGCAGTTCTTC
cdr3_aa: CASSFSPSPPYNEQFF
j_call: TRBJ2-1
v_call: TRBV11-3
clone_size: .
d_call: .

cdr3_nt: TGTGCCAGCAGCTTCGGGACTAGCAAAAGCACAGATACGCAGTATTTT
cdr3_aa: CASSFGTSKSTDTQYF
j_call: TRBJ2-3
v_call: TRBV7-9
clone_size: .
d_call: TRBD2

cdr3_nt: TGCAGCGTTGAAGCTCCACGTGGGAGAATTGCTGAAGCTTTCTTT
cdr3_aa: CSVEAPRGRIAEAFF
j_call: TRBJ1-1
v_call: TRBV29-1
clone_size: .
d_call: .

cdr3_nt: TGTGCCAGCAGCTTAGCGGGATCCTCCCGAGTTGGCTACACCTTC
cdr3_aa: CASSLAGSSRVGYTF
j_call: TRBJ1-2
v_call: TRBV7-9
clone_size: .
d_call: .

cdr3_nt: TGTGCCAGCAGCTTGATACTAGCGGGGGGCCAAGAGACCCAGTACTTC
cdr3_aa: CASSLILAGGQETQYF
j_call: TRBJ2-5
v_call: TRBV5-6
clone_size: once
d_call: TRBD2

cdr3_nt: TGTGCCAGCAGCTTACGGGCAGATATGAACACTGAAGCTTTCTTT
cdr3_aa: CASSLRADMNTEAFF
j_call: TRBJ1-1
v_call: TRBV11-2
clone_size: .
d_call: .

cdr3_nt: TGTGCCAGCAGTCGGGGACCCGCAAATCAGCCCCAGCATTTT
cdr3_aa: CASSRGPANQPQHF
j_call: TRBJ1-5
v_call: TRBV28
clone_size: .
d_call: .

cdr3_nt: TGTGCCAGTAGTATAAGGACAGGAGACTACTATGGCTACACCTTC
cdr3_aa: CASSIRTGDYYGYTF
j_call: TRBJ1-2
v_call: TRBV19
clone_size: .
d_call: TRBD1

cdr3_nt: TGTGCCAGCAGGACAGACAGGGGTCAAGGAAACACCATATATTTT
cdr3_aa: CASRTDRGQGNTIYF
j_call: TRBJ1-3
v_call: TRBV6-6
clone_size: .
d_call: TRBD1

cdr3_nt: TGTGCCTGGAGTAGGGATCGCTATGGCTACACCTTC
cdr3_aa: CAWSRDRYGYTF
j_call: TRBJ1-2
v_call: TRBV30
clone_size: .
d_call: .

cdr3_nt: TGTGCCAGTAGTGAGGTATCCTCCTCTGCTTCGTACAATGAGCAGTTCTTC
cdr3_aa: CASSEVSSSASYNEQFF
j_call: TRBJ2-1
v_call: TRBV19
clone_size: .
d_call: .

cdr3_nt: TGCGCCAGCAGCCCGGGGGAGGGGAAAATTAGCAATCAGCCCCAGCATTTT
cdr3_aa: CASSPGEGKISNQPQHF
j_call: TRBJ1-5
v_call: TRBV5-1
clone_size: .
d_call: .

cdr3_nt: TGCAGCGTGGGACAGGAAGCCTCCCTGAACACTGAAGCTTTCTTT
cdr3_aa: CSVGQEASLNTEAFF
j_call: TRBJ1-1
v_call: TRBV29-1
clone_size: .
d_call: TRBD1